The 13 T cell receptor beta chains reported below all come from one sample, sequenced in a study of molecular identifiers for immune sequencing clone quantification. TCRdb ran MiXCR on the PCR reads and lists one entry per CDR3 protein. The table lists about 640,000 distinct CDR3 sequences, about 20% of them singletons, with under 0.95% in the top ten. The material sequenced was naive CD8+ T cells from blood, with Jurkat cell RNA spiked in. As to subset: FACS-sorted CD8+CD4-CCR7+CD45RA+ naive T cells. The origin of the receptors is a human donor in good health. Some libraries in this study had Jurkat cell RNA spiked in.

This clonotype was recorded at least ten times. This chain connects TRBV11-3 to TRBJ2-4, with 11 positions matching TRBD1. This CDR3 is 15 amino acids long. Germline CDR1 is SGHNT and CDR2 is YENEEA. Trimming at V came to 4 bases and at J to 7 bases, leaving 6 bases not matched to a gene. CDR3 sequence reads: CASSSGQGVGNIQYF. Written as DNA, the CDR3 is TGTGCCAGCAGCTCGGGACAGGGGGTCGGGAACATTCAGTACTTC.

This sequence joins TRBV19 and TRBJ2-7, with 8 bases that match TRBD1. V gave up 1 base and J gave up 7 bases; unmatched junction bases: 3. CDR1 and CDR2 from the germline V gene are LNHDA and SQIVND (reference sequence). The CDR3 contains 13 residues. The CDR3 nucleotides read TGTGCCAGTAGTATAGCAGGGGGCGTTGAGCAGTACTTC. Its protein product is CASSIAGGVEQYF.

V and J are TRBV12-3 or TRBV12-4 and TRBJ1-1; no clear D. Trimming took 2 bases from V and 7 from J, leaving 5 bases between them. The CDR3 extends over 11 amino acids. This chain's CDR3 is CASSLTVEAFF. In DNA form, the CDR3 reads TGTGCCAGCAGTTTAACCGTTGAAGCTTTCTTT.

This clonotype was seen many times. The rearrangement joins TRBV25-1 to TRBJ2-6; D gene uncertain. The germline V and J ends were trimmed by 4 bases and 2 bases, with 18 bases remaining between them. CDR3 length equals 18 residues. In germline, CDR1 is MGHDK, CDR2 SYGVNS. The CDR3 coding sequence is TGTGCCAGCAGTGGACGAGATCCCACGGCCGCTGGGGCCAACGTCCTGACTTTC. Amino acids: CASSGRDPTAAGANVLTF.

This clonotype was seen ten or more times. The J gene is TRBJ2-3, the V gene TRBV6-6; D call uncertain. The CDR3 length is 13 residues. V dropped 1 base and J dropped 6 bases, with 8 bases sitting between them. Germline V gives CDR1 MNHNY, CDR2 SVGAGI (reference sequence). CDR3 nucleotides: TGTGCCAGCAGTTACTTCAAGAGTGATACGCAGTATTTT. Translation gives CASSYFKSDTQYF.

The rearrangement links TRBV20-1 to TRBJ1-1, with a tentative D call TRBD1 (6 bases). This CDR3 comprises 15 residues. The germline CDR1 and CDR2 sequences are DFQATT and SNEGSKA (reference sequence). The V gene lost 0 bases and the J gene lost 1 base, with 12 bases spanning the gap. CDR3 sequence: CSARDLKTGNTEAFF. The CDR3 DNA sequence: TGCAGTGCTAGAGATCTTAAGACAGGGAACACTGAAGCTTTCTTT.

To note about this clonotype: This clone may be a read error of a much larger clone one base away. The chain uses TRBV12-3 or TRBV12-4 and TRBJ1-4; 8 nucleotides match TRBD1. V dropped 6 bases and J dropped 7; count of bases not matched to a gene: 7. The CDR3 is 14 amino acids. The CDR3 spells CASRHRTGIEKLFF. The CDR3 DNA sequence: TGTGCCAGCAGACACAGGACAGGGATTGAAAAACTGTTTTTT.

This clonotype was seen repeatedly, ten times or more. The junction shows a germline mismatch at one end, possibly a read error. The chain is built from TRBV10-2 and TRBJ1-5; D may be TRBD1 (6 bases). There are 14 residues in the CDR3. CDR1 and CDR2 (germline): WSHSY, SAAADI. The CDR3 reads CASSEGDSNQPQHF. The CDR3 DNA is TGTGCCAGCAGTGAGGGGGACAGCAATCAGCCCCAGCATTTT.

To note about this clonotype: A much larger clone differs from this one at a single base, so this may be a read error. The chain links TRBV5-3 to TRBJ2-7, with 9 bases fitting TRBD2. TRBV5-3 is flagged as an ORF with uncertain function. The length of the CDR3 is 18 residues. The CDR3 DNA reads as TGTGCCAGCAGCTTGGGGTCGGATAGCGGGAGTAGCTCCTACGAGCAGCACTTC. Its translation: CASSLGSDSGSSSYEQHF.

Ten or more counts support this clonotype. The genes are TRBV5-1 and TRBJ1-2; a weak D match, TRBD1 (6 bases). The CDR3 contains 14 residues. V lost 4 bases and J 6 bases, leaving 16 bases between the germline ends. Looked up from germline, CDR1 is SGHRS and CDR2 is YFSETQ. The DNA for the CDR3 is TGCGCCAGCAGCCCATTTGGGGACATCGATGGCTACACCTTC. Its translation is CASSPFGDIDGYTF.

In the case of this clonotype: Just one base apart from a much larger clone, this may be a read error. The rearrangement links TRBV6-1 to TRBJ1-5; D perhaps matches TRBD1 (5 bases). The germline CDR1 and CDR2 sequences are MNHNS and SASEGT. The CDR3 contains 15 residues. The V and J ends lost 7 bases and 2 bases respectively, with 15 bases between them. The CDR3 loop reads CASTRTRGGNQPQHF. The CDR3 nucleotides are TGTGCCAGCACCAGGACAAGGGGCGGCAATCAGCCCCAGCATTTT.

In this sample, this clonotype turned up many times. The chain carries TRBV5-6 and TRBJ2-1; 7 bases match TRBD1. There are 17 residues in the CDR3. J was trimmed by 0 bases and V by 5 bases; bases with no gene match: 11. Germline-derived CDR1 and CDR2 are SGHDT and YYEEEE. In nucleotides, the CDR3 is TGTGCCAGCAGAGACGCCACAGGGGTAACCTCCTACAATGAGCAGTTCTTC. It specifies CASRDATGVTSYNEQFF.

This clonotype was found a few times. This chain uses TRBV19 with TRBJ2-3; 11 bases align to TRBD2. Looked up from germline, CDR1 is LNHDA and CDR2 is SQIVND (reference sequence). V gave up 7 bases and J gave up 3 bases; unmatched junction bases: 6. This CDR3 contains 15 residues. CDR3 residues: CASTVVAGGTDTQYF. The CDR3 nucleotides read TGTGCCAGTACCGTGGTAGCGGGGGGGACAGATACGCAGTATTTT.